This T cell receptor (beta chain) was recovered during a study of CD8 T cells in Susac syndrome. Study-wide background: Blood was drawn from patients with Susac syndrome. At that point, they were therapy-naive, on corticosteroids, or on intravenous immunoglobulin alone.

Worth noting for this clonotype: Its antigen is undetermined.

Study observations and caveats: The study recognized that the number of individuals in its TCR sequencing and HLA analysis was relatively small.

Negative isolation yielded CD4+ and CD8+ T cells, and FACS enriched TEMRA cells. The authors reverse transcribed about 0.5 to 1 ug RNA with random hexamers. From the immunoSEQ multiplex PCR reads, TCRdb called clonotypes with MiXCR, one entry per CDR3 protein. The repertoire holds 170,000 or so distinct CDR3 sequences, with roughly 92% as singletons. The germline V gene encodes CDR1 SGHRS and CDR2 YFSETQ. The CDR3 totals 15 residues. The germline V and J ends were trimmed by 3 bases and 3 bases, with 15 bases remaining between them. The sequencing input was CD4+ T cells from PBMCs. This chain uses TRBV5-1 with TRBJ1-1, with D hard to call. This TCR came from a human donor with Susac syndrome. The CDR3 nucleotides are TGCGCCAGCAGCTCGTACGGGGAGTGGGACACTGAAGCTTTCTTT. Protein product: CASSSYGEWDTEAFF.